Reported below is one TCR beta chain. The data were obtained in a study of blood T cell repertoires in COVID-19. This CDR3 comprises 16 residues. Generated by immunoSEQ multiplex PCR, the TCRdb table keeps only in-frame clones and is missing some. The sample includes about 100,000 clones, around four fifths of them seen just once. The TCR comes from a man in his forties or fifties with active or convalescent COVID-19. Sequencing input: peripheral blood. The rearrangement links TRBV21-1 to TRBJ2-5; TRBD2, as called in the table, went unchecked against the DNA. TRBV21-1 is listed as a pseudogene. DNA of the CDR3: TGTGCCAGCAGCTTTCGACTAGCGGGAATCCAAGAGACCCAGTACTTC. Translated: CASSFRLAGIQETQYF.